The clone carrying this T cell receptor (beta chain) was detected a few times. These data are taken from a study of T cells in Graves' hyperthyroidism and ophthalmopathy. As for the study in general: At the time of initial diagnosis and before any treatment, peripheral blood was collected.

The source material, RNA transcripts, was used to amplify TCR beta CDR3 regions. An initial round of RT-PCR targeting the TCR CDR3 relied on the HTBI primer set. TCRdb recomputed calls from the multiplex PCR reads with MiXCR, one row per CDR3 protein. Of 300,000 to 450,000 distinct CDR3 sequences in the sample, roughly 15% were seen once. Patients were excluded for uncontrolled infection, other autoimmune disease, pregnancy or lactation. Diagnostic assessment was based on clinical symptoms, serum thyroxine and TRAb, thyroid ultrasound and orbital computed tomography. About 10 ml of fresh peripheral blood supplied the PBMCs. This CDR3 comprises 15 residues. Trimming shortened V by 3 bases and J by 6 bases, and 17 bases separated the two germline ends. Germline V gene data show CDR1 as DFQATT and CDR2 as SNEGSKA (reference sequence).

The clonotype comes from a woman younger than 45 with Graves' ophthalmopathy. This rearrangement joins TRBV20-1 to TRBJ2-2; TRBD2 might be the D (6 bases). Sequenced: blood. The CDR3 region is CSASGGATGAGELFF. CDR3 nucleotide sequence: TGCAGTGCTAGCGGAGGGGCAACAGGCGCCGGGGAGCTGTTTTTT.